These 21 T cell receptor beta chains were sequenced from one sample in a study of monozygotic twins with inflammatory bowel disease. TCRdb re-analyzed the 5' RACE reads; it lists each CDR3 protein once, without DNA. The specimen's table records about 380,000 distinct CDR3 sequences. The specimen sequenced was blood. The receptors derive from a human donor with ulcerative colitis or Crohn's disease, or a healthy co-twin of an affected twin (not recorded which).

The genes are TRBV12-5 and TRBJ2-3; without DNA, the TCRdb call of TRBD2 cannot be checked. Germline CDR1 and CDR2: LGHNT and FRNRAP. The CDR3 loop spans 13 amino acids. The CDR3 protein is CASARPSSDTQYF.

This chain links TRBV4-1 with TRBJ2-7; TCRdb gives TRBD1 as the D gene, but with no DNA this cannot be confirmed. Germline V gene sequence: CDR1 MGHRA, CDR2 YSYEKL. CDR3 length: 15 residues. The chain's CDR3 is CASSRQGGDTYEQYF.

V gene TRBV2 combines with J gene TRBJ2-5. Germline V gene sequence: CDR1 SNHLY, CDR2 FYNNEI. CDR3 length: 15 amino acids. The CDR3 is CASSEGDTAFKDQYF.

The chain recombines TRBV3-1 with TRBJ1-1; there is no DNA to check the TCRdb D call of TRBD1. The germline CDR1 and CDR2 sequences are LGHDT and YNNKEL (reference sequence). The CDR3 consists of 14 residues. The CDR3 loop is CASSQVSGTGRSFF.

CDR3 residues: CASSSPDRAKNIQYF. This chain links TRBV7-2 with TRBJ2-4; TCRdb lists TRBD1, though no DNA is available to test this call. The CDR3 length is 15 residues. The germline CDR1 and CDR2 sequences are SGHTA and FQGNSA.

The rearrangement links TRBV5-1 to TRBJ2-6; the D call of TRBD2 rests on TCRdb alone, since no DNA is present to check it. Germline lookup yields CDR1 SGHRS and CDR2 YFSETQ. This CDR3 spans 17 amino acids. The CDR3 spells CASSPLTTAAGANVLTF.

The chain links TRBV19 to TRBJ2-7; TCRdb's D call of TRBD1 is untestable without DNA. The CDR3 covers 15 residues. CDR1 and CDR2 (germline): LNHDA, SQIVND (reference sequence). CDR3 protein: CASKTGTGTSYEQYF.

The CDR3 reads CSARRDRGLLIYNEQFF. The rearrangement joins TRBV20-1 to TRBJ2-1; TCRdb outputs TRBD1, but without DNA this stays unchecked. The CDR3 contains 17 residues. Germline lookup yields CDR1 DFQATT and CDR2 SNEGSKA (reference sequence).

The chain is built from TRBV12-3 or TRBV12-4 and TRBJ1-4; TCRdb's D call of TRBD1 is untestable without DNA. This CDR3 has 14 residues. The CDR3 sequence is CASSHSNTGEKLFF.

CDR3 sequence reads: CASREGQANYGYTF. The chain combines TRBV27 with TRBJ1-2; TCRdb returns TRBD1, unconfirmable since there is no DNA. The CDR3 has 14 residues. From germline, CDR1 is MNHEY and CDR2 SMNVEV (reference sequence).

The chain links TRBV21-1 to TRBJ1-5. TRBV21-1 is shown as a pseudogene. The length of the CDR3 is 13 residues. CDR3 sequence reads: CASSKAVPQPQHF.

This chain connects TRBV7-8 to TRBJ2-1; TCRdb's D call, TRBD2, is unchecked because there is no DNA. Germline V gene lookup returns CDR1 SGHVS and CDR2 FQNEAQ. The CDR3 length is 16 residues. The CDR3 loop is CASSPWSGVSYNEQFF.

The V gene is TRBV23-1, the J gene TRBJ2-3; lacking DNA, the TRBD1 call made by TCRdb goes unchecked. TRBV23-1 falls under the ORF class, with uncertain function. This CDR3 is 14 amino acids long. The CDR3 spells CASSQSEGRDTQYF.

The chain employs TRBV6-2 or TRBV6-3 and TRBJ2-2. Germline V CDR1 and CDR2: MNHEY, SVGEGT. The CDR3 covers 14 residues. The CDR3 sequence is CASGLEGDTGELFF.

This rearrangement joins TRBV30 to TRBJ2-1; there is no DNA to check the TCRdb D call of TRBD1. Per germline, CDR1 GTSNPN and CDR2 SVGIG (reference sequence). The CDR3 sequence is 14 residues long. CDR3 amino acids: CAWSIGGGHDEQFF.

The rearrangement joins TRBV11-2 to TRBJ1-5. CDR3 length: 14 residues. Per germline, CDR1 SGHAT and CDR2 FQNNGV. The CDR3 is CASSTGPNNQPQHF.

This sequence joins TRBV29-1 and TRBJ2-3; the D call of TRBD1 rests on TCRdb alone, since no DNA is present to check it. This CDR3 spans 12 amino acids. Per germline, CDR1 SQVTM and CDR2 ANQGSEA. This chain's CDR3 is CSFRGGTATQYF.

The chain uses TRBV19 and TRBJ2-1; TCRdb designates TRBD2, a call that cannot be tested without DNA. The germline V gene encodes CDR1 LNHDA and CDR2 SQIVND (reference sequence). The CDR3 covers 16 residues. CDR3 loop: CASSIGERAGYNEQFF.

This chain connects TRBV6-5 to TRBJ1-5. This CDR3 region has 13 residues. CDR1 and CDR2 from the germline V gene are MNHEY and SVGAGI. CDR3 region: CASPSPGNQPQHF.

The V and J genes are TRBV7-2 and TRBJ2-7; TCRdb outputs TRBD1, but without DNA this stays unchecked. The CDR3 is 14 residues long. Germline lookup yields CDR1 SGHTA and CDR2 FQGNSA. This chain's CDR3 is CASSPPTLTYEQYF.

This chain uses TRBV7-9 with TRBJ2-3; the TCRdb D gene call, TRBD2, has no DNA to confirm it. This CDR3 comprises 16 residues. Germline CDR1 SEHNR, CDR2 FQNEAQ (reference sequence). CDR3: CASSLKGPPSTDTQYF.